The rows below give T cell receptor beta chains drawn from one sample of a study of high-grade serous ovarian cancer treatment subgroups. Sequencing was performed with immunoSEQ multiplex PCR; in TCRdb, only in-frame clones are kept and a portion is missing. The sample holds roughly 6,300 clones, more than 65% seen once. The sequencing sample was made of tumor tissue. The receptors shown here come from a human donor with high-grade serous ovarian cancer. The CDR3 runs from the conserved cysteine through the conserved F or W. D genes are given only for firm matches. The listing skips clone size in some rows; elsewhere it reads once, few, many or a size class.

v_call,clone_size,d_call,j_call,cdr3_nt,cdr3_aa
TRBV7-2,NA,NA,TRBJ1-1,TGTGCCAGCAGCCTAAGGGGTTTGCAGGCCGGAGCTTTCTTT,CASSLRGLQAGAFF
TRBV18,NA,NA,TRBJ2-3,TGTGCCAGCTCACTCAGCGGTAGCACAGATACGCAGTATTTT,CASSLSGSTDTQYF
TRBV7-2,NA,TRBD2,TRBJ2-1,TGTGCCAGCAGCTTTGGCGGGAGGAACTACAATGAGCAGTTCTTC,CASSFGGRNYNEQFF
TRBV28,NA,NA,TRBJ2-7,TGTGCCAGCAGTTCCGCCTGGGACACTAGTTACGAGCAGTACTTC,CASSSAWDTSYEQYF
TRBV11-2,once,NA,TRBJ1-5,TGTGCCAGCAGCTTAGTCGGGGGCCCCGGAGGTCAGCCCCAGCATTTT,CASSLVGGPGGQPQHF
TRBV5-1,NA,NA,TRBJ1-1,TGCGCCAGCAGCCATGGTAGTGCAAACACTGAAGCTTTCTTT,CASSHGSANTEAFF
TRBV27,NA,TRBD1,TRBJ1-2,TGTGCCAGCAGTCTGGGACAGGGGGCGGACTATGGCTACACCTTC,CASSLGQGADYGYTF
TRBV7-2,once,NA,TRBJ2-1,TGTGCCAGCAGCTTAGTGGGGGGCCCGGGAGGCAATGAGCAGTTCTTC,CASSLVGGPGGNEQFF
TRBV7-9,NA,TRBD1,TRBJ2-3,TGTGCCAGCAGCTGGACAGGGACCCCAGATACGCAGTATTTT,CASSWTGTPDTQYF
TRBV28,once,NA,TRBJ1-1,TGTGCCAGCCGGAGGGTTATGAACACTGAAGCTTTCTTT,CASRRVMNTEAFF
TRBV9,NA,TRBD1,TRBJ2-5,TGTGCCAGCAGTTGGACAGGGTATGGGGAGCAGTACTTC,CASSWTGYGEQYF
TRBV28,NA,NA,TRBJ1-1,TGTGCCAGCAGTCTCCTCCCGGATATGCGAACCACTGAAGCTTTCTTT,CASSLLPDMRTTEAFF
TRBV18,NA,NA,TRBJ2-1,TGTGCCAGCTCACCACCGATGGGTTTTAGCTCCTACAATGAGCAGTTCTTC,CASSPPMGFSSYNEQFF
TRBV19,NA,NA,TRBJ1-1,TGTGCCAGTAGTATCCCGGCAGGGAACACTGAAGCTTTCTTT,CASSIPAGNTEAFF
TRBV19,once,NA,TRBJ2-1,TGTGCCAGTAGTATGATGGCTGCTAGCTCCTACAATGAGCAGTTCTTC,CASSMMAASSYNEQFF
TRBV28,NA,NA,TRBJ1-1,TGTGCCAGCACCCGACCAGGGACCGTGAGAACTGAAGCTTTCTTT,CASTRPGTVRTEAFF
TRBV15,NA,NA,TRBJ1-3,TGTGCCACCAGCAGAGAAAGGGCGACTGGAAACACCATATATTTT,CATSRERATGNTIYF
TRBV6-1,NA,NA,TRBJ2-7,TGTGCCAGCATTCGGGACCGCTACGAGCAGTACTTC,CASIRDRYEQYF
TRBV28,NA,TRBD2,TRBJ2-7,TGTGCCAGCACCTCTCTTACAACTCCGGGGGGAGACGAGCAGTACTTC,CASTSLTTPGGDEQYF
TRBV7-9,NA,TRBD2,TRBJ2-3,TGTGCCAGCAGCTCTGGACTAGCGGGAGGATATACGCAGTATTTT,CASSSGLAGGYTQYF
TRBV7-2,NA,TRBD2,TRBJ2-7,TGTGCCAGCAGCCCTATAGCGGGAGGGGGGGACGAGCAGTACTTC,CASSPIAGGGDEQYF
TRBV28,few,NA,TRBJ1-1,TGTGCCAGCAGGTGGGGGACTTTTCAACCCAATGAAGCTTTCTTT,CASRWGTFQPNEAFF
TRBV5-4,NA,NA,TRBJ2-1,TGTGCCAGCAGCTTGGGCGGGTTGGGGGGTGAGCAGTTCTTC,CASSLGGLGGEQFF
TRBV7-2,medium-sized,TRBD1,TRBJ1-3,TGTGCCAGCAGCCGAGAGCCACAGGGGGCGCGTGGAAACACCATATATTTT,CASSREPQGARGNTIYF
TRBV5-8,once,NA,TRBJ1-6,TGTGCCAGCAGCCCTCGCGGGGGGGCCTATAATTCACCCCTCCACTTT,CASSPRGGAYNSPLHF
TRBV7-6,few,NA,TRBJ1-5,TGTGCCAGCAGCCCAGGACAACTTAGCAATCAGCCCCAGCATTTT,CASSPGQLSNQPQHF
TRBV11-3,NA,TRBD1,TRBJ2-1,TGTGCCACTTCGACAGGGGGCTATGATGAGCAGTTCTTC,CATSTGGYDEQFF
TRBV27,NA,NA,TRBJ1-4,TGTGCCAGCAGTCTCGAGGGGGGGGCAACTAATGAAAAACTGTTTTTT,CASSLEGGATNEKLFF
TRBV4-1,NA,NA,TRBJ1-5,TGCGCCAGCAGCCAAGTTGGGCAGGACTTTAGCAATCAGCCCCAGCATTTT,CASSQVGQDFSNQPQHF
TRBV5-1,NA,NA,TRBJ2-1,TGCGCCAGCAGAGCTTTCCCCACAAACTACAATGAGCAGTTCTTC,CASRAFPTNYNEQFF
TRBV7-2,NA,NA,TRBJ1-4,TGTGCCAGCAGCTTCTACCCGGGACATGAAAAACTGTTTTTT,CASSFYPGHEKLFF
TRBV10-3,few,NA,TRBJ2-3,TGTGCCATCAGTGAGCGGCTTGAAGCGCAGTATTTT,CAISERLEAQYF
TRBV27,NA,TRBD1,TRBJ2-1,TGTGCCAGCAGTTCACCATACAGGGGTCGTTTGTCCTACAATGAGCAGTTCTTC,CASSSPYRGRLSYNEQFF
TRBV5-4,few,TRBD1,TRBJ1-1,TGTGCCAGCAGCTTGCAAGCAGGGGGCGCCGCTTTCTTT,CASSLQAGGAAFF
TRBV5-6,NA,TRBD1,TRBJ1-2,TGTGCCAGCAGCTTGGCCGGGACAGGGAACTATGGCTACACCTTC,CASSLAGTGNYGYTF
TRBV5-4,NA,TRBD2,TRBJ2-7,TGTGCCAGCAGCTTTCCTGGACTAGCGGGAATCGACGAGCAGTACTTC,CASSFPGLAGIDEQYF
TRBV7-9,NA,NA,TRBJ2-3,TGTGCCAGCAGCCCTATGAGAGGGGGTCCAGATACGCAGTATTTT,CASSPMRGGPDTQYF
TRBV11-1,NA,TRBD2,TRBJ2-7,TGTGCCAGCAGCTTAGGGGCGGGAGATCTCTACGAGCAGTACTTC,CASSLGAGDLYEQYF
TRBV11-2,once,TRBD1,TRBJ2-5,TGTGCCAGCAGCCGGATGACAGGGGGAAGGGAGACCCAGTACTTC,CASSRMTGGRETQYF
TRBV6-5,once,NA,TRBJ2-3,TGTGCCACCATCTCCGGGGCGGGTACGCAGTATTTT,CATISGAGTQYF
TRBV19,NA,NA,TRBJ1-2,TGTGCCAGTATAGGGAACTATAGCTACACCTTC,CASIGNYSYTF
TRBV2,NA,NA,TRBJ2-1,TGTGCCAGCCCTCACGCGAATGAGCAGTTCTTC,CASPHANEQFF
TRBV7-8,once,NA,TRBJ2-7,TGTGCCAGCAGCTTAGCTCCAGGGGTCCACGAGCAGTACTTC,CASSLAPGVHEQYF
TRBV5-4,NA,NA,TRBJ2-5,TGTGCCAGCAGCTTGCCTAGCGCCCAAGAGACCCAGTACTTC,CASSLPSAQETQYF
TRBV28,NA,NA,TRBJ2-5,TGTGCCAGCAGTTTAAGGGCAGGGAAACAAGAGACCCAGTACTTC,CASSLRAGKQETQYF
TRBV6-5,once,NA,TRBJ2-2,TGTGCCAGCAAAGGCGGCGGTAACACCGGGGAGCTGTTTTTT,CASKGGGNTGELFF
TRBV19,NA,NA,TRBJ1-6,TGTGCCAGTAGTATGGGGAATTCACCCCTCCACTTT,CASSMGNSPLHF
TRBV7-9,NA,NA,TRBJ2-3,TGTGCCAGCAGCTTACAACCACCCAGCGCCCGTCGCACAGATACGCAGTATTTT,CASSLQPPSARRTDTQYF
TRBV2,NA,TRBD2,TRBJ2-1,TGTGCCAGCAGTGGTGCGGGACTAGGTCAATACAATGAGCAGTTCTTC,CASSGAGLGQYNEQFF